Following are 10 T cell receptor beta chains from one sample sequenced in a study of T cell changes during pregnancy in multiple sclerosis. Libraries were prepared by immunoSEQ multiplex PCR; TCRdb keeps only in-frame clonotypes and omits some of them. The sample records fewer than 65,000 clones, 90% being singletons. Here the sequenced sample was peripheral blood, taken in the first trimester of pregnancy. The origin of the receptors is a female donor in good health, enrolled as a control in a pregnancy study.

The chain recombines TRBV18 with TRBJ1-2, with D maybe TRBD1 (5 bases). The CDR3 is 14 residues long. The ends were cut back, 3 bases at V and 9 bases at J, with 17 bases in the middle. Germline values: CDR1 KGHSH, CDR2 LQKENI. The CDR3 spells CASSPGQAAGSYTF. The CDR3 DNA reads TGTGCCAGCTCACCGGGGCAGGCCGCTGGGAGCTACACCTTC.

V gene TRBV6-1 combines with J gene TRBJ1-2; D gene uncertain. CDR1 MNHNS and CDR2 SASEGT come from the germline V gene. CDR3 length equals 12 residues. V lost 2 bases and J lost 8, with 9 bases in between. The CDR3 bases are TGTGCCAGCAGTGAAATATACAGAGGCTACACCTTC. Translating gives CASSEIYRGYTF.

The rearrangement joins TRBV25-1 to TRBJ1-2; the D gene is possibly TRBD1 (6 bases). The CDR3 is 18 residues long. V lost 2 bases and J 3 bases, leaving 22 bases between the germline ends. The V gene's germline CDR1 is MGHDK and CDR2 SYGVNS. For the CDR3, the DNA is TGTGCCAGCAGTGAAGCGCCCGGGACACCTGAAAGATACTATGGCTACACCTTC. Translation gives CASSEAPGTPERYYGYTF.

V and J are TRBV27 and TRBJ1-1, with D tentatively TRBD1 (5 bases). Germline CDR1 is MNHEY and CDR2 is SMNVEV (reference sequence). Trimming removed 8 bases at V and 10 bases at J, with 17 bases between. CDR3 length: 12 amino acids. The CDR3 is CASSTGSRGAFF. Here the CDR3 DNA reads TGTGCCAGCTCTACAGGCTCCCGCGGAGCTTTCTTT.

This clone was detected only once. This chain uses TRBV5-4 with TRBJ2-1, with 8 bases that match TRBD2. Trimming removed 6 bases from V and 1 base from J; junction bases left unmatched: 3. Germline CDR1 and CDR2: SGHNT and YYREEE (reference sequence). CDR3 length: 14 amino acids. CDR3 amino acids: CASNPGGSYNEQFF. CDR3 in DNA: TGTGCCAGCAACCCGGGAGGGTCCTACAATGAGCAGTTCTTC.

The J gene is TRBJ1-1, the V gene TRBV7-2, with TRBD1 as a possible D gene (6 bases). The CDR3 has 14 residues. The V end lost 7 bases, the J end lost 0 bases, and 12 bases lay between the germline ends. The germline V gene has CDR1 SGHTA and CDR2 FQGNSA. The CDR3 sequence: CASTPTGLNTEAFF. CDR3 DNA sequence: TGTGCCAGCACCCCGACAGGTTTGAACACTGAAGCTTTCTTT. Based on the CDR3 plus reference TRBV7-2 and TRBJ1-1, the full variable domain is GAGVSQSPSNKVTEKGKDVELRCDPISGHTALYWYRQSLGQGLEFLIYFQGNSAPDKSGLPSDRFSAERTGGSVSTLTIQRTQQEDSAVYLCASTPTGLNTEAFFGQGTRLTVV.

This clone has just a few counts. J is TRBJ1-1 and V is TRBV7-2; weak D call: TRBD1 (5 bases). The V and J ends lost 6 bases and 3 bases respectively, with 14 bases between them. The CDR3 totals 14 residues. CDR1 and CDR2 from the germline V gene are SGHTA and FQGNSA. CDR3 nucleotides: TGTGCCAGCAGTTCCAATCAGGGATACACTGAAGCTTTCTTT. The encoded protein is CASSSNQGYTEAFF.

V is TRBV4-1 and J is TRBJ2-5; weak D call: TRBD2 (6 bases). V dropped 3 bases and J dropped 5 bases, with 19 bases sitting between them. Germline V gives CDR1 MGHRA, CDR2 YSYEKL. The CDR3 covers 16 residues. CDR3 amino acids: CASSQGGTRPVETQYF. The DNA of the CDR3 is TGCGCCAGCAGCCAGGGTGGGACTCGGCCGGTGGAGACCCAGTACTTC.

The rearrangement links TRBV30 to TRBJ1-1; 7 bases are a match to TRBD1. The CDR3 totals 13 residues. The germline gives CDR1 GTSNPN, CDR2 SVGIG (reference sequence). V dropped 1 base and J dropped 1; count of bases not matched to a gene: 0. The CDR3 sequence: CAWSGDRNTEAFF. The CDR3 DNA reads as TGTGCCTGGAGTGGGGACAGGAACACTGAAGCTTTCTTT.

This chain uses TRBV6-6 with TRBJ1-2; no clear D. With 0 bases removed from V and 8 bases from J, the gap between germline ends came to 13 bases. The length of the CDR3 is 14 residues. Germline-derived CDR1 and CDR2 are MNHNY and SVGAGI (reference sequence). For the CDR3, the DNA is TGTGCCAGCAGTTACTCATCGGGAGGAGAGGGCTACACCTTC. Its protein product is CASSYSSGGEGYTF.